Each of the 31 T cell receptor beta chains below was sequenced from the same sample in a study of a mutant IDH1 vaccine in newly diagnosed glioma. This sample's time point: baseline, week 1 (first vaccination visit). Specified treatment: pre-vaccination baseline after standard-of-care therapy. Method: immunoSEQ multiplex PCR; TCRdb's copy keeps in-frame clones and lacks some. The table has about 88,000 clones, around 80% seen once. This sample comprised PBMCs, obtained from a glioma patient treated with radiotherapy, temozolomide or both. The receptor source for this set is a man aged 35-49 years with glioma. Some clones in this sample may be carry-over from other donors' samples.

J is TRBJ2-1 and V is TRBV10-1, with TRBD2 identical over 13 bases. Germline CDR1 is WNHNN and CDR2 is SYGVQD (reference sequence). The CDR3 spans 15 residues. Trimming cost V 4 bases and J 6 bases; bases outside gene matches: 3. The CDR3 region has the DNA TGCGCCAGCAGTGCCACTAGCGGGGGGGCCAATGAGCAGTTCTTC. It yields the protein CASSATSGGANEQFF.

This chain joins TRBV5-4 and TRBJ2-3; D unclear. The CDR3 extends over 15 amino acids. V lost 4 bases and J lost 0, with 12 bases in between. From germline, CDR1 is SGHNT and CDR2 YYREEE (reference sequence). CDR3 bases: TGTGCCAGCAGCGTGGACCAAAGAAGCACAGATACGCAGTATTTT. It is translated as CASSVDQRSTDTQYF.

V usage is TRBV6-4 and J usage is TRBJ2-1; 8 positions match TRBD2. The V and J ends lost 4 bases and 8 bases, in that order; junction bases with no gene match: 10. The CDR3 sequence is 15 residues long. Germline lookup yields CDR1 MRHNA and CDR2 SNTAGT. As DNA, the CDR3 is TGTGCCAGCAGTGGAAGCGGGGGTGATTCACATGAGCAGTTCTTC. Amino acid sequence: CASSGSGGDSHEQFF.

The genes are TRBV30 and TRBJ1-2; D not certain. The germline gives CDR1 GTSNPN, CDR2 SVGIG (reference sequence). This CDR3 region has 11 residues. V was cut by 2 bases and J by 4 bases, with 5 bases left in between. For the CDR3, the DNA is TGTGCCTGGAGTCAGAGCTATGGCTACACCTTC. Its protein is CAWSQSYGYTF.

CDR3 coding DNA: TGTGCCAGCAGTGAATGGCGGGGGCCTAGCACAGATACGCAGTATTTT. Amino acid sequence: CASSEWRGPSTDTQYF. This chain connects TRBV2 to TRBJ2-3; maybe TRBD2 (7 bases). Trimming took 2 bases from V and 0 from J, leaving 12 bases between them. The CDR3 covers 16 residues. Germline assignment: CDR1 SNHLY and CDR2 FYNNEI.

The V call is TRBV6-6, the J call TRBJ2-5; the match to TRBD2 covers 10 bases. With V trimmed by 0 bases and J by 9 bases, 10 bases remained unmatched. Germline loops: CDR1 MNHNY, CDR2 SVGAGI (reference sequence). This CDR3 contains 16 residues. The CDR3, as DNA: TGTGCCAGCAGTTACTCCAGCGGGGGGGCCCCAGGGGCCCAGTACTTC. As protein: CASSYSSGGAPGAQYF.

J is TRBJ1-2 and V is TRBV2; no clear D. Between the trimmed V and J ends, which lost 4 bases and 7 bases, there was a span of 13 bases. The CDR3 is 13 amino acids. Germline V CDR1 and CDR2: SNHLY, FYNNEI. The CDR3 loop is CASSGEGLVGYTF. For the CDR3, the DNA is TGTGCCAGCAGTGGCGAGGGTTTAGTTGGCTACACCTTC. The full variable domain, rest sourced from reference TRBV2 and TRBJ1-2, is EPEVTQTPSHQVTQMGQEVILRCVPISNHLYFYWYRQILGQKVEFLVSFYNNEISEKSEIFDDQFSVERPDGSNFTLKIRSTKLEDSAMYFCASSGEGLVGYTFGSGTRLTVV.

The chain uses TRBV4-1 and TRBJ1-5, with TRBD1 identical over 8 bases. Trimming removed 2 bases from V and 0 bases from J; junction bases left unmatched: 9. Germline V gene lookup returns CDR1 MGHRA and CDR2 YSYEKL. CDR3 length: 18 residues. The chain's CDR3 is CASSQPPGQVNSNQPQHF. The CDR3 DNA sequence: TGCGCCAGCAGCCAACCGCCGGGACAGGTTAATAGCAATCAGCCCCAGCATTTT.

V usage is TRBV9 and J usage is TRBJ1-1; D call uncertain. V lost 5 bases, J lost 1 base, and 6 bases lay in between. CDR3 size: 12 residues. Germline V CDR1 and CDR2: SGDLS, YYNGEE. CDR3 protein: CASRSGNTEAFF. Here the CDR3 DNA reads TGTGCCAGCAGATCAGGGAACACTGAAGCTTTCTTT.

CDR3 in DNA: TGTGCCAGCAGCGAGGACCTACACCGGGAGCTGTTTTTT. Translating gives CASSEDLHRELFF. V gene TRBV5-4 combines with J gene TRBJ2-2, with D uncertain. Germline CDR1 and CDR2: SGHNT and YYREEE (reference sequence). The CDR3 runs to 13 residues. V lost 4 bases, J lost 9 bases, and 13 bases lay in between.

The chain links TRBV5-8 to TRBJ1-5, with unresolved D. CDR1 and CDR2 (germline): SGHTS, YDEGEE. The CDR3 is 16 amino acids. Trimming removed 5 bases from V and 2 bases from J, with 17 bases in between. The CDR3: CASSRGEGLGNQPQHF. In nucleotides, the CDR3 is TGTGCCAGCAGTCGGGGAGAAGGCCTGGGCAATCAGCCCCAGCATTTT.

The chain couples TRBV30 to TRBJ2-7; D possibly corresponds to TRBD1 (5 bases). The germline V and J ends were trimmed by 2 bases and 5 bases, with 16 bases remaining between them. This CDR3 has 14 residues. Germline V gene data show CDR1 as GTSNPN and CDR2 as SVGIG (reference sequence). The CDR3 region is CAWSIRVGADEQYF. Here the CDR3 DNA reads TGTGCCTGGAGTATCAGGGTTGGAGCCGACGAGCAGTACTTC.

The rearrangement uses TRBV10-3 and TRBJ2-7; the match to TRBD1 covers 9 bases. Germline lookup yields CDR1 ENHRY and CDR2 SYGVKD. The ends lost 3 bases at V and 6 bases at J; junction bases unmatched: 9. The CDR3 sequence is 15 residues long. CDR3 DNA: TGTGCCATCAGTGACCCGGGACAGGGAGCTGCCGAGCAGTACTTC. It is translated as CAISDPGQGAAEQYF.

The sample holds a few counts of this clone. The sample contains more than one DNA sequence encoding this CDR3. CDR3 coding DNA: TGCGCCAGCAGCTTGGGTGGTCCTGGGGCCAACGTCCTGACTTTC. This gives the protein CASSLGGPGANVLTF. This rearrangement joins TRBV5-1 to TRBJ2-6; D remains unclear. The CDR3 is 15 amino acids. Germline loops: CDR1 SGHRS, CDR2 YFSETQ. Deletions cut 0 bases from V and 2 bases from J, with 6 bases between. The whole variable domain, filled in from reference TRBV5-1 and TRBJ2-6, reads KAGVTQTPRYLIKTRGQQVTLSCSPISGHRSVSWYQQTPGQGLQFLFEYFSETQRNKGNFPGRFSGRQFSNSRSEMNVSTLELGDSALYLCASSLGGPGANVLTFGAGSRLTVL.

The table lists this clone with a count of one. The chain joins TRBV27 to TRBJ2-5; D call uncertain. Trimming took 3 bases from V and 2 from J, leaving 16 bases between them. Per germline, CDR1 MNHEY and CDR2 SMNVEV (reference sequence). The CDR3 contains 16 residues. The CDR3 region has the DNA TGTGCCAGCAGTTTCTATAGGGCTATTCGGCAAGAGACCCAGTACTTC. Translation gives CASSFYRAIRQETQYF.

V gene TRBV29-1 combines with J gene TRBJ1-1, with 7 bases fitting TRBD1. Losses at the gene ends were 6 bases for V and 3 bases for J; bases not matched to a gene: 10. Per the germline V gene, CDR1 is SQVTM and CDR2 is ANQGSEA. The CDR3 is 14 amino acids. The CDR3 DNA follows: TGCAGCGTGGAAAAGACAGGGCGGGACACTGAAGCTTTCTTT. It is translated as CSVEKTGRDTEAFF.

This chain connects TRBV6-5 to TRBJ1-2, with 9 bases aligning to TRBD1. The CDR3 runs 14 residues. Trimming removed 6 bases from V and 4 bases from J; junction bases left unmatched: 6. The germline V gene encodes CDR1 MNHEY and CDR2 SVGAGI. The CDR3 region is CASRGTGSSYGYTF. Written as DNA, the CDR3 is TGTGCCAGCAGAGGGACAGGGTCAAGCTATGGCTACACCTTC.

The chain is built from TRBV2 and TRBJ1-2, with TRBD1 as a possible D gene (5 bases). V lost 3 bases to trimming and J lost 5 bases, with 10 bases between them. Germline V CDR1 and CDR2: SNHLY, FYNNEI. This CDR3 has 13 amino acids. The CDR3: CASSDGRGYGYTF. The CDR3 nucleotides are TGTGCCAGCAGTGATGGGAGGGGATATGGCTACACCTTC.

This chain connects TRBV5-1 to TRBJ1-2; D call uncertain. The V and J ends lost 5 bases and 6 bases respectively, with 23 bases between them. The CDR3 covers 16 residues. The germline gives CDR1 SGHRS, CDR2 YFSETQ. The DNA of the CDR3 is TGCGCCAGCAGTGGGTTAGGTTTATCAGGCGGCGATGGCTACACCTTC. Amino acids: CASSGLGLSGGDGYTF.

The chain carries TRBV4-1 and TRBJ2-3; 8 bases agree with TRBD2. From germline, CDR1 is MGHRA and CDR2 YSYEKL. This CDR3 is 16 amino acids long. J lost 2 bases, V lost 2 bases, and 6 bases had no gene match. The CDR3, as DNA: TGCGCCAGCAGCCAACCAAGCGGGGGCGTCACAGATACGCAGTATTTT. This gives the protein CASSQPSGGVTDTQYF.

In its sample, this clone was seen many times. The rearrangement joins TRBV4-2 to TRBJ2-2; D not resolved. The V end was cut by 1 base, the J end by 4 bases, with 7 bases between. CDR3 length: 14 amino acids. CDR1 and CDR2 from the germline V gene are LGHNA and YNFKEQ. CDR3 amino acids: CASSQGEVTGELFF. Written as DNA, the CDR3 is TGTGCCAGCAGCCAAGGGGAAGTCACCGGGGAGCTGTTTTTT.

This sequence joins TRBV7-9 and TRBJ1-2, with D possibly being TRBD1 (5 bases). CDR1 and CDR2 (germline): SEHNR, FQNEAQ (reference sequence). The CDR3 sequence is 15 residues long. V lost 5 bases, J lost 2 bases, and 15 bases lay in between. The CDR3 sequence is CASSLSYAGNYGYTF. The CDR3 DNA follows: TGTGCCAGCAGCCTGTCGTATGCAGGGAACTATGGCTACACCTTC.

The chain uses TRBV15 and TRBJ2-7; D is perhaps TRBD1 (6 bases). CDR1 and CDR2 (germline): LNHNV, YYDKDF (reference sequence). The CDR3 extends over 15 amino acids. Trimming removed 0 bases at V and 4 bases at J, with 13 bases between. CDR3 residues: CATSREGRTDYEQYF. CDR3 bases: TGTGCCACCAGCAGAGAGGGCCGGACAGATTACGAGCAGTACTTC.

The gene calls are TRBV6-6 and TRBJ1-2, with TRBD1 identical over 8 bases. V shed 6 bases and J 5 bases; nucleotides not matched to a gene: 5. CDR1 is MNHNY, CDR2 SVGAGI, per germline (reference sequence). This CDR3 has 13 amino acids. CDR3 nucleotide sequence: TGTGCCAGCAGCCCGGACAGGGTATATGGCTACACCTTC. It is translated as CASSPDRVYGYTF.

The chain couples TRBV18 to TRBJ1-1, with D unresolved. Per germline, CDR1 KGHSH and CDR2 LQKENI. V was pared by 8 bases and J by 3 bases, with 13 bases between. The CDR3 extends over 13 amino acids. This CDR3 is CASALRLDTEAFF. The CDR3 DNA sequence: TGTGCCAGCGCGCTTAGACTGGACACTGAAGCTTTCTTT.

The CDR3: CASSYSRGSTWQYF. The CDR3 nucleotides are TGTGCCAGCAGTTACTCGAGAGGGTCGACGTGGCAGTACTTC. The chain joins TRBV6-5 to TRBJ2-7, with D perhaps matching TRBD2 (5 bases). The germline V gene has CDR1 MNHEY and CDR2 SVGAGI. V shed 0 bases and J shed 9 bases, with 15 bases lying between them. The CDR3 has 14 residues.

The chain links TRBV6-5 to TRBJ1-3; the match to TRBD1 covers 9 bases. The CDR3 consists of 14 residues. The trim removed 5 bases at V and 6 bases at J, leaving 5 bases unmatched. Germline loops: CDR1 MNHEY, CDR2 SVGAGI. The CDR3 region is CASSKTGGANTIYF. In nucleotides, the CDR3 is TGTGCCAGCAGTAAGACAGGGGGTGCAAACACCATATATTTT.

J is TRBJ2-5 and V is TRBV11-2; no definite D call. This CDR3 comprises 13 residues. V lost 5 bases to trimming and J lost 2 bases, with 9 bases between them. Germline CDR1 is SGHAT and CDR2 is FQNNGV. The CDR3 spells CASSPSKQETQYF. The CDR3 coding sequence is TGTGCCAGCAGCCCATCCAAACAAGAGACCCAGTACTTC. Supplemented by reference TRBV11-2 and TRBJ2-5, the full variable domain reads EAGVAQSPRYKIIEKRQSVAFWCNPISGHATLYWYQQILGQGPKLLIQFQNNGVVDDSQLPKDRFSAERLKGVDSTLKIQPAKLEDSAVYLCASSPSKQETQYFGPGTRLLVL.

The chain links TRBV6-1 to TRBJ1-1; D ambiguous. Trimming took 4 bases from V and 1 from J, leaving 16 bases between them. The CDR3 runs to 16 residues. The V gene's germline CDR1 is MNHNS and CDR2 SASEGT. CDR3 sequence: CASSVLTVGRNTEAFF. The CDR3, as DNA: TGTGCCAGCAGTGTGTTGACGGTTGGCAGGAACACTGAAGCTTTCTTT.

The V gene is TRBV19, the J gene TRBJ2-3; either TRBD1 or TRBD2 may fit D (5 bases each). Germline V lookup: CDR1 LNHDA, CDR2 SQIVND (reference sequence). The CDR3 covers 14 residues. V shed 5 bases and J shed 1 base, with 10 bases lying between them. The CDR3 DNA sequence: TGTGCCAGTAGTGCCCGGGGACGCACAGATACGCAGTATTTT. Translation: CASSARGRTDTQYF.

Turning to this clone: This CDR3 is also generated by other DNA sequences in the sample. The chain uses TRBV9 and TRBJ2-7; 11 nucleotides agree with TRBD1. With V trimmed by 5 bases and J by 4 bases, 2 bases remained unmatched. The CDR3 consists of 13 residues. Looked up from germline, CDR1 is SGDLS and CDR2 is YYNGEE. CDR3 DNA sequence: TGTGCCAGCAGTGGACAGGGGGCTTACGAGCAGTACTTC. It specifies CASSGQGAYEQYF.